The entry below describes one TCR beta chain. Its antigen remains unidentified. The PCR employed 60 Vbeta primers together with 13 Jbeta primers. Data came from immunoSEQ multiplex PCR; TCRdb stores just in-frame clones and leaves some out. The repertoire holds around 150,000 clones, with about four fifths as singletons. This record belongs to a study of cytomegalovirus exposure and HLA in healthy donors. Study-wide findings and caveats: Associated with cytomegalovirus, according to the listing, were 150 to 200 TCR beta chains.

This CDR3 spans 14 amino acids. With V trimmed by 0 bases and J by 8 bases, 5 bases remained unmatched. The germline gives CDR1 MNHEY, CDR2 SVGAGI. V and J are TRBV6-5 and TRBJ1-2, with TRBD1 identical over 8 bases. This receptor was taken from a male donor in good health and CMV-seropositive. The sample was PBMCs. Here the CDR3 DNA reads TGTGCCAGCAGTTACTCCCAGGGGGCGAAAGGCTACACCTTC. Protein sequence: CASSYSQGAKGYTF.